This is a list of T cell receptor beta chains from one sample in a study of graft-versus-host responses after intestinal transplantation. Clones were read by immunoSEQ multiplex PCR, and TCRdb kept only the in-frame ones, dropping some. The data show approximately 85,000 clones, approximately 90% seen once. Their antigens are not known. The sequences come from unstimulated CD8+ T cells sorted from spleen or lymph node cells, collected before transplant. The receptors derive from a human donor who was the organ donor for an intestinal transplant. Both conserved end residues are part of each CDR3. The D gene is left open where the match is weak.

d_gene: TRBD1
j_gene: TRBJ1-6
v_gene: TRBV6-6
CDR3aa: CASSATGAPLHF

d_gene: NA
j_gene: TRBJ1-2
v_gene: TRBV6-5
CDR3aa: CASSEAGAGGYTF

d_gene: NA
j_gene: TRBJ2-7
v_gene: TRBV7-8
CDR3aa: CASSFVGASSYEQYF

d_gene: NA
j_gene: TRBJ2-2
v_gene: TRBV4-1
CDR3aa: CASSQGADGTGELFF

d_gene: NA
j_gene: TRBJ2-2
v_gene: TRBV19
CDR3aa: CASSAGAAGELFF

d_gene: NA
j_gene: TRBJ2-1
v_gene: TRBV5-1
CDR3aa: CASSLGLGGSYNEQFF

d_gene: NA
j_gene: TRBJ1-2
v_gene: TRBV5-1
CDR3aa: CASSLVGDGYTF

d_gene: TRBD2
j_gene: TRBJ2-3
v_gene: TRBV11-2
CDR3aa: CASSSTTRLAGVDTQYF

d_gene: TRBD2
j_gene: TRBJ2-1
v_gene: TRBV5-6
CDR3aa: CASSATSVEQFF

d_gene: NA
j_gene: TRBJ2-1
v_gene: TRBV15
CDR3aa: CAIGTGSSYNEQFF

d_gene: NA
j_gene: TRBJ2-2
v_gene: TRBV19
CDR3aa: CASDPGQNTGELFF

d_gene: NA
j_gene: TRBJ1-1
v_gene: TRBV6-5
CDR3aa: CASSYSYQDPDAFF

d_gene: NA
j_gene: TRBJ2-5
v_gene: TRBV7-2
CDR3aa: CASSLALLDPLGETQYF

d_gene: NA
j_gene: TRBJ2-3
v_gene: TRBV4-1
CDR3aa: CASSHRSGSTDTQYF

d_gene: NA
j_gene: TRBJ2-3
v_gene: TRBV10-2
CDR3aa: CASSAGGYLPDTQYF

d_gene: TRBD2
j_gene: TRBJ2-5
v_gene: TRBV5-5
CDR3aa: CASSLGAGDQETQYF

d_gene: NA
j_gene: TRBJ2-3
v_gene: TRBV19
CDR3aa: CASSINEPGDTDTQYF

d_gene: NA
j_gene: TRBJ1-1
v_gene: TRBV4-2
CDR3aa: CASSQDWGENTEAFF

d_gene: NA
j_gene: TRBJ2-2
v_gene: TRBV9
CDR3aa: CASSVFAGELFF

d_gene: TRBD1
j_gene: TRBJ2-7
v_gene: TRBV11-3
CDR3aa: CASSYGAGGQYEQYF

d_gene: NA
j_gene: TRBJ2-6
v_gene: TRBV5-5
CDR3aa: CASSQDNSGANVLTF

d_gene: NA
j_gene: TRBJ2-7
v_gene: TRBV21-1
CDR3aa: CASSRGRGLNEQYF

d_gene: NA
j_gene: TRBJ2-7
v_gene: TRBV29-1
CDR3aa: CSVASSYEQYF

d_gene: TRBD1
j_gene: TRBJ1-1
v_gene: TRBV4-1
CDR3aa: CASSQVTGVTEAFF

d_gene: TRBD1
j_gene: TRBJ2-3
v_gene: TRBV28
CDR3aa: CASSKNQGARNGDTQYF

d_gene: TRBD1
j_gene: TRBJ2-6
v_gene: TRBV9
CDR3aa: CASSDNWGQGGTGANVLTF

d_gene: TRBD2
j_gene: TRBJ2-3
v_gene: TRBV10-2
CDR3aa: CASSPGGTSTDTQYF

d_gene: NA
j_gene: TRBJ2-1
v_gene: TRBV10-2
CDR3aa: CASGGLRGNEQFF

d_gene: NA
j_gene: TRBJ1-3
v_gene: TRBV30
CDR3aa: CAWSLTSISGNTIYF

d_gene: NA
j_gene: TRBJ2-1
v_gene: TRBV30
CDR3aa: CAWTSHSGGHLFF

d_gene: NA
j_gene: TRBJ1-4
v_gene: TRBV7-9
CDR3aa: CASSARQATNEKLFF

d_gene: NA
j_gene: TRBJ1-2
v_gene: TRBV7-6
CDR3aa: CASSLAKGRALSDYGYTF

d_gene: NA
j_gene: TRBJ1-4
v_gene: TRBV7-8
CDR3aa: CASSLDGGANEKLFF

d_gene: TRBD1
j_gene: TRBJ1-1
v_gene: TRBV5-1
CDR3aa: CASSPDGTGVNHVSAFF

d_gene: NA
j_gene: TRBJ2-3
v_gene: TRBV18
CDR3aa: CASSPSLGSTDTQYF

d_gene: NA
j_gene: TRBJ1-4
v_gene: TRBV7-2
CDR3aa: CASSPDTADEKLFF

d_gene: NA
j_gene: TRBJ2-1
v_gene: TRBV27
CDR3aa: CASIKRGGRPYNEQFF

d_gene: TRBD1
j_gene: TRBJ1-2
v_gene: TRBV27
CDR3aa: CASSLSRQGIYGYTF

d_gene: NA
j_gene: TRBJ1-5
v_gene: TRBV28
CDR3aa: CASSPTVRRAQPQHF

d_gene: NA
j_gene: TRBJ1-1
v_gene: TRBV19
CDR3aa: CASRKFQTTVTEAFF